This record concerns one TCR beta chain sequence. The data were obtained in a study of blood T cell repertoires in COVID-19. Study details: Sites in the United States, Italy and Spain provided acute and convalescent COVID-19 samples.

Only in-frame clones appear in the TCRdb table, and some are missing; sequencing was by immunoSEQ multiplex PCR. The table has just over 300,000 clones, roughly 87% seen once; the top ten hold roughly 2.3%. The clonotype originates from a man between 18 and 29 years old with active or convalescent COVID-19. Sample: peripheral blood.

The CDR3 DNA reads as TGTGCCAGCAGCCAATGGTTCGGGACTAGCATACATACGCAGTATTTT. Its protein is CASSQWFGTSIHTQYF. The chain employs TRBV3-1 (or the pseudogene TRBV3-2) and TRBJ2-3, with 9 bases fitting TRBD2. J lost 7 bases, V lost 2 bases, and 10 bases had no gene match. Germline V gene data show CDR1 as LGHDT and CDR2 as YNNKEL (reference sequence). The CDR3 covers 16 residues.